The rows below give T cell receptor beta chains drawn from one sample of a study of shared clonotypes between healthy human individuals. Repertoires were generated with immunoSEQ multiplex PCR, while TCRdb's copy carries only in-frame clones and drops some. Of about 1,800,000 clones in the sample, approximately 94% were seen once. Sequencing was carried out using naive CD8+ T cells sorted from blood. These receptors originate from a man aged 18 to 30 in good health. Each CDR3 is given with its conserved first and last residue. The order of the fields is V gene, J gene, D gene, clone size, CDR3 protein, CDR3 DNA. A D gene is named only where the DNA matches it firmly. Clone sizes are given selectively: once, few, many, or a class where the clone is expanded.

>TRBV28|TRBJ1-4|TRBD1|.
CASSDEGQGPEKLFF
TGTGCCAGCAGTGACGAGGGACAGGGCCCTGAAAAACTGTTTTTT
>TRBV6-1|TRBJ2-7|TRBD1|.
CASRGDSNYEQYF
TGTGCCAGCAGGGGGGACAGCAACTACGAGCAGTACTTC
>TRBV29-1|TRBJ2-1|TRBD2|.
CSVAASGLREQFF
TGCAGCGTTGCAGCTAGCGGCCTTCGCGAGCAGTTCTTC
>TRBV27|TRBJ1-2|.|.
CASSFSPGAVPWGYGYTF
TGTGCCAGCAGTTTCTCTCCCGGGGCAGTCCCCTGGGGCTATGGCTACACCTTC
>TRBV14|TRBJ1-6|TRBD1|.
CASSQTGVYNSPLHF
TGTGCCAGCAGCCAAACAGGGGTTTATAATTCACCCCTCCACTTT
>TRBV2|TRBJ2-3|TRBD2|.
CASSILAGGGPDTQYF
TGTGCCAGCAGTATTCTAGCGGGAGGAGGTCCAGATACGCAGTATTTT
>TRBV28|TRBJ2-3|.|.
CASSFRDSLLDTQYF
TGTGCCAGCAGTTTTCGAGACAGTCTGCTAGATACGCAGTATTTT
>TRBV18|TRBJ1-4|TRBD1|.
CASSPGDRLNEKLFF
TGTGCCAGCTCACCTGGGGACAGACTTAATGAAAAACTGTTTTTT
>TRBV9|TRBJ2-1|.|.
CASSGYRDSSYNEQFF
TGTGCCAGCAGCGGTTACAGGGACTCCTCCTACAATGAGCAGTTCTTC
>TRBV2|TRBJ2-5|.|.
CASSDPKDRPYQETQYF
TGTGCCAGCAGTGACCCAAAAGACAGACCGTACCAAGAGACCCAGTACTTC
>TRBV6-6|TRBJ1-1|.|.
CASGSQGNTEAFF
TGTGCCAGTGGATCACAGGGGAACACTGAAGCTTTCTTT
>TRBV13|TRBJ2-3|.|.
CASSRDTDTQYF
TGTGCCAGCAGCAGAGACACAGATACGCAGTATTTT
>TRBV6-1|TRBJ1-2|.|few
CASSEIDYGYTF
TGTGCCAGCAGTGAAATCGACTATGGCTACACCTTC
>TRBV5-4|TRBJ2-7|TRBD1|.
CASSPGTGAYEQYF
TGTGCCAGCAGCCCCGGGACAGGGGCGTACGAGCAGTACTTC
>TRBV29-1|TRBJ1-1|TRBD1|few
CSVPGGTEAFF
TGCAGCGTTCCAGGGGGCACTGAAGCTTTCTTT
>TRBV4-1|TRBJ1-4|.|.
CASSLQGANEKLFF
TGCGCCAGCAGCCTCCAAGGGGCTAATGAAAAACTGTTTTTT
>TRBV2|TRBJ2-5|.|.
CASTGQGTHQETQYF
TGTGCCAGCACCGGCCAGGGCACCCACCAAGAGACCCAGTACTTC
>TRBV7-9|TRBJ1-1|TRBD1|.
CASSLAQGAQGEAFF
TGTGCCAGCAGCTTAGCGCAGGGGGCGCAGGGTGAAGCTTTCTTT
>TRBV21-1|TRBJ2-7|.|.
CASSKDSLEATGEQYF
TGTGCCAGCAGCAAAGATTCCCTCGAGGCAACGGGCGAGCAGTACTTC
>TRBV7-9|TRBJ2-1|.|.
CASSSTSGHNEQFF
TGTGCCAGCAGCTCCACTTCCGGACACAATGAGCAGTTCTTC
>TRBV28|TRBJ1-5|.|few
CASSLWGDQPQHF
TGTGCCAGCAGTTTATGGGGGGATCAGCCCCAGCATTTT
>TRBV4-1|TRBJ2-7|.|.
CASSQGGQPASYEQYF
TGCGCCAGCAGCCAAGGAGGGCAACCCGCGAGCTACGAGCAGTACTTC
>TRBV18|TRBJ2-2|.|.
CASSPRGDTGELFF
TGTGCCAGCTCACCACGGGGGGACACCGGGGAGCTGTTTTTT
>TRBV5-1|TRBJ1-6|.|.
CASSPEPGDYNSPLHF
TGCGCCAGCAGCCCCGAACCCGGGGACTATAATTCACCCCTCCACTTT
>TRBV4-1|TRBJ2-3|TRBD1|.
CASRPGQASTDTQYF
TGCGCCAGCAGACCTGGACAGGCTAGCACAGATACGCAGTATTTT
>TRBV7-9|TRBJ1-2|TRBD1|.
CASSLEPPGQDSPYYGYTF
TGTGCCAGCAGCTTGGAGCCCCCGGGACAGGATTCCCCTTACTATGGCTACACCTTC
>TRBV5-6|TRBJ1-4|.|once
CASSQGQGEKLFF
TGTGCCAGCAGTCAGGGTCAAGGGGAAAAACTGTTTTTT
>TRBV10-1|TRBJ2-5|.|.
CASSGGYGSTQYF
TGCGCCAGCAGTGGGGGCTATGGGAGCACCCAGTACTTC
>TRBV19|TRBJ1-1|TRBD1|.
CASSRTGGVEAFF
TGTGCCAGTAGCCGAACAGGGGGCGTTGAAGCTTTCTTT
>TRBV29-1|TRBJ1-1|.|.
CSVVVDTEAFF
TGCAGCGTTGTCGTTGACACTGAAGCTTTCTTT
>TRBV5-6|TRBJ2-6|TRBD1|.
CASSFWTGNRNVLTF
TGTGCCAGCAGCTTCTGGACAGGGAATCGTAACGTCCTGACTTTC
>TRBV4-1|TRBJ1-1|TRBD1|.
CASSHLPGQGATEAFF
TGCGCCAGCAGCCATCTCCCCGGACAGGGGGCGACTGAAGCTTTCTTT
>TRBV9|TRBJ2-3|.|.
CASSASGALDTQYF
TGTGCCAGCAGCGCCTCTGGAGCCTTAGATACGCAGTATTTT
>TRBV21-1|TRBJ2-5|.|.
CASHAFGSRGRETQYF
TGTGCCAGCCACGCTTTCGGTTCGAGGGGAAGGGAGACCCAGTACTTC
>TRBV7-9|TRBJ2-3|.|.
CASSLSSSSTDTQYF
TGTGCCAGCAGCTTGAGTAGTTCTAGCACAGATACGCAGTATTTT
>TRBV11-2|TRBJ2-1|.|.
CASSPAGGASRYNEQFF
TGTGCCAGCAGTCCAGCCGGGGGAGCTAGCCGTTACAATGAGCAGTTCTTC
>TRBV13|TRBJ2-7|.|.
CASSLGSRTYEQYF
TGTGCCAGCAGCTTAGGCAGCCGGACCTACGAGCAGTACTTC
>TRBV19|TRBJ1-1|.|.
CASSINAGEGNTEAFF
TGTGCCAGTAGTATAAACGCAGGGGAAGGGAACACTGAAGCTTTCTTT
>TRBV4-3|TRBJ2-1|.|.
CASSQTGADIYNEQFF
TGCGCCAGCAGCCAGACTGGGGCAGACATCTACAATGAGCAGTTCTTC
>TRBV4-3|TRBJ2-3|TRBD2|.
CASSQETAGGTDTQYF
TGCGCCAGCAGCCAAGAAACGGCGGGAGGTACAGATACGCAGTATTTT
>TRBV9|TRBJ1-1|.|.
CASSVVFPNPLENTEAFF
TGTGCCAGCAGCGTAGTCTTTCCGAACCCGTTGGAAAACACTGAAGCTTTCTTT